Sequencing of this T cell receptor (beta chain) was carried out in a study of blood T cell repertoires in COVID-19. About the research overall: From T cells, B-cell-depleted T cells, or PBMCs came the material, which was cDNA or gDNA.

This CDR3 region has 17 residues. The germline V gene encodes CDR1 SGHRS and CDR2 YFSETQ. Worth noting for this clone: At one end, the junction sequence differs from germline, possibly due to a read error.

The repertoire was sequenced with immunoSEQ multiplex PCR; TCRdb's copy has only in-frame clones and lacks some. In the table there are approximately 250,000 clones, over 75% of which are singletons. The TCR was taken from a woman aged 40 to 50 who had been exposed to COVID-19. This chain uses TRBV5-1 with TRBJ2-1; D possibly corresponds to TRBD1 (6 bases). Sequenced sample: PBMCs or T cells enriched from blood (not recorded which). This CDR3 reads CASSLVGSRSRGYEQFF. CDR3 sequence (DNA): TGTGCCAGCAGCTTGGTAGGTTCGCGGTCCAGGGGTTATGAGCAGTTCTTC.